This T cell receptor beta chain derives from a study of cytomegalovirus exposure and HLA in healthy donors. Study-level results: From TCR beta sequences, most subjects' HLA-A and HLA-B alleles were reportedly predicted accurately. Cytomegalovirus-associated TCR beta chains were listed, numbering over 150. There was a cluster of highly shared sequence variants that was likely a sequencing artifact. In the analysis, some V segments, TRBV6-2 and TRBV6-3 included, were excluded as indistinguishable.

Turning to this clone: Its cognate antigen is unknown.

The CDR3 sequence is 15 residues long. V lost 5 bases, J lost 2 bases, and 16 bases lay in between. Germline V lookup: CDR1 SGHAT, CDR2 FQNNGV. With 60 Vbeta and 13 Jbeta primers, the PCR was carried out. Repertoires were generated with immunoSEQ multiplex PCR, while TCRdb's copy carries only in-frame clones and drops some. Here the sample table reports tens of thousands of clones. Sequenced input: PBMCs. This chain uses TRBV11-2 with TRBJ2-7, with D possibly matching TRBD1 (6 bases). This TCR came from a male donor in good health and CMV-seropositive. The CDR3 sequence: CASSPRQEPTYEQYF. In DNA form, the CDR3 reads TGTGCCAGCAGCCCCCGACAGGAGCCCACCTACGAGCAGTACTTC.